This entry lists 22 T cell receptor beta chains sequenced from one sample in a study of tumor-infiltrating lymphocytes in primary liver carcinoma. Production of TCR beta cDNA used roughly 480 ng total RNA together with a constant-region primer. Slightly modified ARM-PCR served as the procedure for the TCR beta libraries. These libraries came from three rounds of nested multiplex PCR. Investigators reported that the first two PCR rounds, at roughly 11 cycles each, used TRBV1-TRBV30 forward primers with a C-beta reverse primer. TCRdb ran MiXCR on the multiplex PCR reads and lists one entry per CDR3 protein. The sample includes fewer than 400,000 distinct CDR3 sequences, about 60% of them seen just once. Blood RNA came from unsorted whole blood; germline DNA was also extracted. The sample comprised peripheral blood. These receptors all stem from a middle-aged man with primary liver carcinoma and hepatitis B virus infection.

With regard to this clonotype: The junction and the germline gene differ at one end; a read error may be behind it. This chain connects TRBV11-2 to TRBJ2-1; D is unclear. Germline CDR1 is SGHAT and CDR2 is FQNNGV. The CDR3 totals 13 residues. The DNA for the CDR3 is TGTGCCAACAGCTTAGGCCTCCTGAATGAGCAGTTCTTC. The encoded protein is CANSLGLLNEQFF.

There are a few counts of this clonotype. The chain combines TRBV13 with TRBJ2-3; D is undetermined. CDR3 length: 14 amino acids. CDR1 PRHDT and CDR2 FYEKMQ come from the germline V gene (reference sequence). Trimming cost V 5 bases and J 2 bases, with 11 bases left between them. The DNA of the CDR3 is TGTGCCAGCAGCGAGCCGGCTAACACAGATACGCAGTATTTT. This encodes CASSEPANTDTQYF.

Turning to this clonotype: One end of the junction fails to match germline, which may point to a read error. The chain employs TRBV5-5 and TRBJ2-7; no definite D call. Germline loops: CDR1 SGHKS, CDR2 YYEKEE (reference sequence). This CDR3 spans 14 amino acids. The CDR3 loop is CASSLATASYEQHF. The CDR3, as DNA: TGTGCCAGCAGCTTGGCGACTGCCTCCTACGAGCAGCACTTC.

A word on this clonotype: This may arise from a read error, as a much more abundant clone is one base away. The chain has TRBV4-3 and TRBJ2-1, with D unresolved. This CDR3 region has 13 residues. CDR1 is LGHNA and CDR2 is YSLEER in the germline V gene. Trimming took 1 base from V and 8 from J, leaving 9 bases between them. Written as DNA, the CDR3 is TGCGCCAGCAGCCAAGTCCCAAACGATGAGCAGTTCTTC. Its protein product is CASSQVPNDEQFF.

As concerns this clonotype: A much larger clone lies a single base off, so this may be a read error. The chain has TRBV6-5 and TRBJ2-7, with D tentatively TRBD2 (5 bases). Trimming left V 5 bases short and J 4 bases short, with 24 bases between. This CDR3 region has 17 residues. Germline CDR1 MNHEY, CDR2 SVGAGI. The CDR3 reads CASSPSLTGKGGYEQYF. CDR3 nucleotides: TGTGCCAGCAGTCCCAGTCTAACGGGAAAAGGAGGTTACGAGCAGTACTTC.

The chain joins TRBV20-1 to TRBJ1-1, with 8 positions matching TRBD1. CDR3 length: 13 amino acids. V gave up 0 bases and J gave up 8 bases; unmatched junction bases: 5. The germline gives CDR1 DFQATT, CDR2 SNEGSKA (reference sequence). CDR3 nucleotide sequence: TGCAGTGCTAGAGATGGGGACAGGCTCGAAGCTTTCTTT. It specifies CSARDGDRLEAFF.

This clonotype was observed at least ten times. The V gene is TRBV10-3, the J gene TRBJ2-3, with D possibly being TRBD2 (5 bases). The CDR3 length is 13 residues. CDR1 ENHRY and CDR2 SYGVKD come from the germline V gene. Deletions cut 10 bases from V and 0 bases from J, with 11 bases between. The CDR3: CATRADSTDTQYF. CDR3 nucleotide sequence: TGTGCCACCAGAGCGGATAGCACAGATACGCAGTATTTT.

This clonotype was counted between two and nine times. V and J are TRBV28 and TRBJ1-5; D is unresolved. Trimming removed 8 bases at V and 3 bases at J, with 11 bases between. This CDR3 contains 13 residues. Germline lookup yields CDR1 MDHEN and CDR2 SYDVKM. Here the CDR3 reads CASSEDYNQPQHF. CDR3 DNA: TGTGCCAGCTCAGAGGATTACAATCAGCCCCAGCATTTT.

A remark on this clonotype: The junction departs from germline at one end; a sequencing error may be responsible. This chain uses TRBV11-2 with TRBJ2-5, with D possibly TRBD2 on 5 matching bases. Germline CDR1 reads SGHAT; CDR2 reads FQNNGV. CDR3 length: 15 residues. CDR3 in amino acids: CASSLRPGGWETHYF. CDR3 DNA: TGTGCCAGTAGCTTACGGCCAGGAGGATGGGAGACCCACTACTTC. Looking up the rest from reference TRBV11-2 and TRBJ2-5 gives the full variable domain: EAGVAQSPRYKIIEKRQSVAFWCNPISGHATLYWYQQILGQGPKLLIQFQNNGVVDDSQLPKDRFSAERLKGVDSTLKIQPAKLEDSAVYLCASSLRPGGWETHYFGPGTRLLVL.

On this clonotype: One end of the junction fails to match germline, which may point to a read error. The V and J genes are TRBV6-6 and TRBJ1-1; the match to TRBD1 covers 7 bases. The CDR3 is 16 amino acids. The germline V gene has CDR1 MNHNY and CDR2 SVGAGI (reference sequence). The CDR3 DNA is TGTGCCAGCGCCGGGACAGCGGGTTTAGTGAACACTGAAGCTTTCTTC. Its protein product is CASAGTAGLVNTEAFF.

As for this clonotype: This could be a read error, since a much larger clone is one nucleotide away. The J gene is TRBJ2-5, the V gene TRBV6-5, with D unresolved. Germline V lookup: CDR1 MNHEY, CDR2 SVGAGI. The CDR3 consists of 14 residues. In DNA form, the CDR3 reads TGTGCCAGCAGTTCCGGCCAGACGTCGGAGACCAAGTACTTC. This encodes CASSSGQTSETKYF.

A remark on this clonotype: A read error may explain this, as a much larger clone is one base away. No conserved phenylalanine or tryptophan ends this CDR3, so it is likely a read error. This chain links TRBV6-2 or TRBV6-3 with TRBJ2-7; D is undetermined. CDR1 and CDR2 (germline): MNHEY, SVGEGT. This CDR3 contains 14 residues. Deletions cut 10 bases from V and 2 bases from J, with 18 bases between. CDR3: CATTGPRSAYEQYS. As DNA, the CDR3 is TGTGCCACAACTGGACCGCGCTCCGCCTACGAGCAGTACTCC.

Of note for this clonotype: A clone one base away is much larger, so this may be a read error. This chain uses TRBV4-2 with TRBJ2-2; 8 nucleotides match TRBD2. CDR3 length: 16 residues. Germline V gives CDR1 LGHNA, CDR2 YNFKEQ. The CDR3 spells CASSSRLAGNTGDLFF. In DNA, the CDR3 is TGTGCCAGCAGCTCGAGGCTAGCGGGTAACACCGGGGACCTGTTTTTT.

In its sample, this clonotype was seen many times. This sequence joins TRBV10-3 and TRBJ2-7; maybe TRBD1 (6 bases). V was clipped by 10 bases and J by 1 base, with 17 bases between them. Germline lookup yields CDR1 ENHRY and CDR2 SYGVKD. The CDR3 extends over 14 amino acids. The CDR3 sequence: CATRNEGGSYEQYF. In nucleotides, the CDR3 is TGTGCCACCCGGAATGAAGGGGGTTCCTACGAGCAGTACTTC.

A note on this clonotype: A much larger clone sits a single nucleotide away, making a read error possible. As DNA, the CDR3 is TGTGTCAGCAGTGAACAGGGACGCGCCCAAGCTTTCTTT. Translated: CVSSEQGRAQAFF. The genes are TRBV6-1 and TRBJ1-1; a weak D match, TRBD1 (6 bases). CDR1 and CDR2 from the germline V gene are MNHNS and SASEGT. The CDR3 runs to 13 residues.

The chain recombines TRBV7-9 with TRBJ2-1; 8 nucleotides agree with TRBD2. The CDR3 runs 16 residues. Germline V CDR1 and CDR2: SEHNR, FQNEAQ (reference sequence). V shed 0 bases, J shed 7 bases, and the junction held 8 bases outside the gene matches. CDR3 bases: TGTGCCAGCAGCTTAGCGCCGCTCGGGAGGGGTAATGAGCAGTTCTTC. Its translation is CASSLAPLGRGNEQFF.

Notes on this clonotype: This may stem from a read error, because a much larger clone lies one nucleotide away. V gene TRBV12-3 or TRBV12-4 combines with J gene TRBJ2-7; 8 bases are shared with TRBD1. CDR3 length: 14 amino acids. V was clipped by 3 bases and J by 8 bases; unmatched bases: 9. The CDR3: CASSLGQVYYKQYF. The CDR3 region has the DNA TGTGCCAGCAGTTTGGGACAGGTATATTACAAGCAGTACTTC.

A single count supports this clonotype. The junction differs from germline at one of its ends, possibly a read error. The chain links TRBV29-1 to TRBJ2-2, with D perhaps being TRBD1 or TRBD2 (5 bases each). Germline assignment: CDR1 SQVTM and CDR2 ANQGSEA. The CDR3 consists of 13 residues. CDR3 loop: CSVGRRGTGELFF. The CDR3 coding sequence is TGCAGCGTTGGACGTCGGGGCACCGGGGAACTGTTTTTT.

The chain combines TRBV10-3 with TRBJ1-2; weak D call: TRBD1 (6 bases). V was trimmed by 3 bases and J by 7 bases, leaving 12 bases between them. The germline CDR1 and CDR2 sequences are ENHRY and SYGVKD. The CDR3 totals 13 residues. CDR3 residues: CAISEMDSFGYTF. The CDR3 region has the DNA TGTGCCATCAGTGAAATGGACAGTTTTGGCTACACCTTC.

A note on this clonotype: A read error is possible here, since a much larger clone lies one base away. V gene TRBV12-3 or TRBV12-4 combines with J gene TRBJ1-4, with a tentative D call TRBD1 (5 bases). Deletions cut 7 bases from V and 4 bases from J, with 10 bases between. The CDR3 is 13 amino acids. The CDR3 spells CASNPGRNEKLFF. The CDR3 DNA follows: TGTGCCAGCAATCCAGGGCGTAATGAAAAACTGTTTTTT.

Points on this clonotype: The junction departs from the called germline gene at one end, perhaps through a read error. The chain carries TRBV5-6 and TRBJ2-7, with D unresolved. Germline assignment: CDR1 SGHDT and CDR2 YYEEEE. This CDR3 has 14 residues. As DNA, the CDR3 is TGTGCCAACAGCTTCCGATCGAGAGCCTACGAGCAATACTTC. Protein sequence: CANSFRSRAYEQYF.

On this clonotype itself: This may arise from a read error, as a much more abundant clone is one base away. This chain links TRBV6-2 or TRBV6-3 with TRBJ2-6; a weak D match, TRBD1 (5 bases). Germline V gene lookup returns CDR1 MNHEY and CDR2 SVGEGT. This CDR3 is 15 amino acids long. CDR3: CASSETGSGTNVLTF. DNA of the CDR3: TGTGCCAGCAGCGAAACAGGATCTGGGACCAACGTCCTGACTTTC.